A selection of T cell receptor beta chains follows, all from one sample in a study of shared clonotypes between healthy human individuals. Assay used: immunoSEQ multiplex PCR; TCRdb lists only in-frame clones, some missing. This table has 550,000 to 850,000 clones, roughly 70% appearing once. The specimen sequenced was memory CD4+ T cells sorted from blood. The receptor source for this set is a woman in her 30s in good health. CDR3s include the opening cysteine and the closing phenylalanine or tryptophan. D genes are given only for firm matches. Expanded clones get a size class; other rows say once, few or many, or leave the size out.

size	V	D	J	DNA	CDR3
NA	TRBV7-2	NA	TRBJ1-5	TGTGCCAGCAGCTTAGGTAGGGGGTTCGTAAGCAATCAGCCCCAGCATTTT	CASSLGRGFVSNQPQHF
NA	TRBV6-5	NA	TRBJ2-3	TGTGCCAGCAGTAAAGGAGGGACAGATACGCAGTATTTT	CASSKGGTDTQYF
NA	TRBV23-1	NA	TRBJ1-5	TGCGCCAGCAGTAACCGGACGGGCAATCAGCCCCAGCATTTT	CASSNRTGNQPQHF
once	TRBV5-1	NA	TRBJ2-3	TGCGCCAGCAGACCGGGAGTGGAGGCAGATACGCAGTATTTT	CASRPGVEADTQYF
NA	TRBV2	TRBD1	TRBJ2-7	TGTGCCAGCAGCGACAGGGGGGGAGACGAGCAGTACTTC	CASSDRGGDEQYF
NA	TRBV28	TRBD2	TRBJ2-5	TGTGCCAGCAGCCCTTCGGGACTAGGAAGTATCGGTCAAGAGACCCAGTACTTC	CASSPSGLGSIGQETQYF
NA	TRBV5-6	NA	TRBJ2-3	TGTGCCAGCAGCTCCCAGCGATTGCAAGATACGCAGTATTTT	CASSSQRLQDTQYF
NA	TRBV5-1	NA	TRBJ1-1	TGCGCCAGCAGCTTGGGTCCCCCCACGACTGAAGCTTTCTTT	CASSLGPPTTEAFF
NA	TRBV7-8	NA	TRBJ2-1	TGTGCCAGCAGCTTCGATGGACAGTCCTACAATGAGCAGTTCTTC	CASSFDGQSYNEQFF
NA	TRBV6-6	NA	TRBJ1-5	TGTGCCAGCAGACGGGGGAGGGGGAATCAGCCCCAGCATTTT	CASRRGRGNQPQHF
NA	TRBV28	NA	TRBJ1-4	TGTGCCAGCAGTCCCCCCGGGGAGGTCCGGGGGAAACTGTTTTTT	CASSPPGEVRGKLFF
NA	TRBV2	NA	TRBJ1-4	TGTGCCAGCCAGGGAACTAATGAAAAACTGTTTTTT	CASQGTNEKLFF
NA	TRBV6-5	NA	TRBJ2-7	TGTGCCAGCAGTTTCCATTCTCAGGGGACCTACGAGCAGTACTTC	CASSFHSQGTYEQYF
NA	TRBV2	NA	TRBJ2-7	TGTGCCAGCCGACCGGGTGGGGGCGAGCAGTACTTC	CASRPGGGEQYF
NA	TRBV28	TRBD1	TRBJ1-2	TGTGCCACTTCTGCGAGGGGGCGCCGTTTCTATGGCTACACCTTC	CATSARGRRFYGYTF
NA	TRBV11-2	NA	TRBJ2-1	TGTGCCAGCAGCTTAGAGCGCCCGGGAGCGCGCCTTGAGCAGTTCTTC	CASSLERPGARLEQFF
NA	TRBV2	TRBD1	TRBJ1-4	TGTGCCAGCAGTAGGGACAGCAATGAAAAACTGTTTTTT	CASSRDSNEKLFF
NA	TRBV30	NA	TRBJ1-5	TGTGCCTGGAGTGTACGCAACAATCAGCCCCAGCATTTT	CAWSVRNNQPQHF
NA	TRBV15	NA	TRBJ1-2	TGTGCCACCAGCAGACAGGCCTCCCAATCCGGCTACACCTTC	CATSRQASQSGYTF
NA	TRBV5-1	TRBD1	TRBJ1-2	TGCGCCACCACAAACACAACAGGGGCTAACTATGGCTACACCTTC	CATTNTTGANYGYTF
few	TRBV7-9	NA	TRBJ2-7	TGTGCCAGCAGCTTATCAGCGGCCTCCTACGAGCAGTACTTC	CASSLSAASYEQYF
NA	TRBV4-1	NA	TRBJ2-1	TGCGCCAGCAGCACAGCGAGGGGGAACAATGAGCAGTTCTTC	CASSTARGNNEQFF
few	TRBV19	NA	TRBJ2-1	TGTGCCAGTAGTATCCCCGGTTCCAATGAGCAGTTCTTC	CASSIPGSNEQFF
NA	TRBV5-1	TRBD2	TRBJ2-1	TGCGCCAGCAGCTTGGGGAGCGGGAGTCAGTTCTTC	CASSLGSGSQFF
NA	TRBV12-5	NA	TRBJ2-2	TGTGCTAGTGGAAGCGGGAAGGGGGGCACCGGGGAGCTGTTTTTT	CASGSGKGGTGELFF
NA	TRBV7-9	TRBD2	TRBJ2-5	TGTGCCAGCAGCTCTCTGGGGGGGTGGCAAGAGACCCAGTACTTC	CASSSLGGWQETQYF
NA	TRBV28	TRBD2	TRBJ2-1	TGTGCCAGCAGTTTATTTAGCGGGAGGAGGATTGAGCAGTTCTTC	CASSLFSGRRIEQFF
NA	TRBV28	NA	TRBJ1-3	TGTGCCAGCAGTTTGTGGTTGGACAGAGGAAACACCATATATTTT	CASSLWLDRGNTIYF
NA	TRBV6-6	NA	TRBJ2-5	TGTGCCAGCAGTTACCCGCCGCAGGGTGAGACCCAGTACTTC	CASSYPPQGETQYF
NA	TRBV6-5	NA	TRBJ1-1	TGTGCCAGCAGTGACCGCACTGAAGCTTTCTTT	CASSDRTEAFF
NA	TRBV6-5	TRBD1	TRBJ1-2	TGTGCCAGCAGTAGGGACAGGGGGCGGGGGGGCTACACCTTC	CASSRDRGRGGYTF
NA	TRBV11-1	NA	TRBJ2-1	TGTGCCAGCAGCTTAGCGGGAGTCTCCTACAATGAGCAGTTCTTC	CASSLAGVSYNEQFF
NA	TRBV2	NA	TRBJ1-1	TGTGCCACCTACCCACCAGGGACGAACACTGAAGCTTTCTTT	CATYPPGTNTEAFF
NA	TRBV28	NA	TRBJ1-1	TGTGCCAGCAGTTCACACACCCTCCACACTGAAGCTTTCTTT	CASSSHTLHTEAFF
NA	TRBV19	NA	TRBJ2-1	TGTGCCAGTAGTGTGACAAATTTAGGGCAGTTCTTC	CASSVTNLGQFF
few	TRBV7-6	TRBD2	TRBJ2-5	TGTGCCAGCAGCCGTAGCGGGAGGGGAGAGACCCAGTACTTC	CASSRSGRGETQYF
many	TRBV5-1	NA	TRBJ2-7	TGCGCCAGCAGTGTCGTAGGGTCCTACGAGCAGTACTTC	CASSVVGSYEQYF
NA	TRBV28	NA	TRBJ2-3	TGTGCCAGCAGTTTATATTATTGGAACACAGATACGCAGTATTTT	CASSLYYWNTDTQYF
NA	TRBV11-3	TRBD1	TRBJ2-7	TGTGCCAGCAGCCAGGACAGGGTGTACGAGCAGTACTTC	CASSQDRVYEQYF
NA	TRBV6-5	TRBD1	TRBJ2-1	TGTGCCAGCAGTTCCAGGGGGTCCTACAATGAGCAGTTCTTC	CASSSRGSYNEQFF
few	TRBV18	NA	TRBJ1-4	TGTGCCAGCTCACCTACCATTGAAAAACTGTTTTTT	CASSPTIEKLFF
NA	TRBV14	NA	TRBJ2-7	TGTGCCAGCAGCCAAGAACGGGGTTGGACCTACGAGCAGTACTTC	CASSQERGWTYEQYF
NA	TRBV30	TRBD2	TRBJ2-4	TGTGCCTGGAGGAGGAGGGCGGGAGGGCCCAAAAACATTCAGTACTTC	CAWRRRAGGPKNIQYF
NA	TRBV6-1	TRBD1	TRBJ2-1	TGTGCCAGCAACGACAGGGGGTCCAAGAATGAGCAGTTCTTC	CASNDRGSKNEQFF
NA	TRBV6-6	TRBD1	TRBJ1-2	TGTGCCAGCAGTTCTCAGACAGGGGGGCAGGATGGCTACACCTTC	CASSSQTGGQDGYTF
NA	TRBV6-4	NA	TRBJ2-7	TGTGCCAGCAGTGACCCTTCCGCTATCAAAGCCTACGAGCAGTACTTC	CASSDPSAIKAYEQYF
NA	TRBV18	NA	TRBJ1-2	TGTGCCAGCTCACCAAAGACTGACTGGAGAGGCTACACCTTC	CASSPKTDWRGYTF
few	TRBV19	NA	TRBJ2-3	TGTGCCAGTAGTAGCCAGGGGACTAGCACAGATACGCAGTATTTT	CASSSQGTSTDTQYF
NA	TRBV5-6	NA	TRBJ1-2	TGTGCCAGCAGCTTGAACAAGGCCAACTATGGCTACACCTTC	CASSLNKANYGYTF